This TCR beta chain derives from a study of blood T cell repertoires in COVID-19. On the study more broadly: Both acute and convalescent COVID-19 samples were obtained from the United States, Italy and Spain. Sources were T cells, B-cell-depleted T cells, or PBMCs; the material itself was cDNA or gDNA.

In the original processing: Estimated nucleated cell counts came from reference gene primer amplification. This table comes from immunoSEQ multiplex PCR, and its TCRdb copy is limited to in-frame clones, with some not included. Clone size and V and J calls were adopted from that table, with D and trimming inferred from the DNA. The table lists some 30,000 clones, roughly 90% of them singletons. CDR3 length equals 16 residues. Trimming shortened V by 2 bases and J by 0 bases, and 8 bases separated the two germline ends. The germline V gene has CDR1 LGHNA and CDR2 YSLEER. Sequencing input: peripheral blood. The chain links TRBV4-3 to TRBJ1-6; tentatively, D is TRBD1 (6 bases). This TCR derives from a human donor in a cohort sampled during active COVID-19. The CDR3 nucleotides are TGCGCCAGCAGCCAATTGGACAGCTCCTATAATTCACCCCTCCACTTT. This codes for CASSQLDSSYNSPLHF.